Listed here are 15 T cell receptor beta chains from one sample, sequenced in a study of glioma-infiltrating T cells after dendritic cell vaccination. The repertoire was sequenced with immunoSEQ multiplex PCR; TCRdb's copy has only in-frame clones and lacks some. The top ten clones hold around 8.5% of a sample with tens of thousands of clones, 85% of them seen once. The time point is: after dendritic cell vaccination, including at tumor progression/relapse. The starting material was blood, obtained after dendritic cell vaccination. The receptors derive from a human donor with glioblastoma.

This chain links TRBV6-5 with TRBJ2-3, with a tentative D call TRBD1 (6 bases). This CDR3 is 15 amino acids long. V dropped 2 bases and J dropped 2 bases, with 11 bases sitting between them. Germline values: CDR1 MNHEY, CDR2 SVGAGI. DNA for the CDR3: TGTGCCAGCAGTTACAACAGGGCCCCCACAGATACGCAGTATTTT. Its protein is CASSYNRAPTDTQYF.

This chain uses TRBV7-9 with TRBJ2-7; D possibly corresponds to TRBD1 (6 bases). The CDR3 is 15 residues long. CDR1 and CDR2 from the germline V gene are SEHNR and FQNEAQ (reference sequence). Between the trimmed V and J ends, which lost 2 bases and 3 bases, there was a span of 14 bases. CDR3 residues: CASSLKGVSDYEQYF. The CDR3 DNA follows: TGTGCCAGCAGCTTAAAGGGGGTATCAGACTACGAGCAGTACTTC. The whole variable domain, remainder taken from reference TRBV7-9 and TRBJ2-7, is DTGVSQNPRHKITKRGQNVTFRCDPISEHNRLYWYRQTLGQGPEFLTYFQNEAQLEKSRLLSDRFSAERPKGSFSTLEIQRTEQGDSAMYLCASSLKGVSDYEQYFGPGTRLTVT.

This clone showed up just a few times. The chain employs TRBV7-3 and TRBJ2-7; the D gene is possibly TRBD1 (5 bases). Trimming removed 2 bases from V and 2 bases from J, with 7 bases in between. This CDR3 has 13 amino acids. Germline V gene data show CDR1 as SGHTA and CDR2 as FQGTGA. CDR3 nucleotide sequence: TGTGCCAGCAGCTTAGGCAGGGCCTACGAGCAGTACTTC. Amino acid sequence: CASSLGRAYEQYF.

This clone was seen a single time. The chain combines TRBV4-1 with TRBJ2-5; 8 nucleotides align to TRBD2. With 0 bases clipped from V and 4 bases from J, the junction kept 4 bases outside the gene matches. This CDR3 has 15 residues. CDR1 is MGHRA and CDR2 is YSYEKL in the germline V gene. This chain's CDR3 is CASSQEGLVGETQYF. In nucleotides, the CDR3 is TGCGCCAGCAGCCAAGAGGGACTAGTAGGAGAGACCCAGTACTTC.

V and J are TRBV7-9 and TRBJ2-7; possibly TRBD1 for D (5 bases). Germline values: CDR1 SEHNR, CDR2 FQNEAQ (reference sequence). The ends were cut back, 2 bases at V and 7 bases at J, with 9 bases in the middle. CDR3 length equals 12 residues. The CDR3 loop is CASSLNRREQYF. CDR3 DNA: TGTGCCAGCAGCTTAAACAGGCGGGAGCAGTACTTC.

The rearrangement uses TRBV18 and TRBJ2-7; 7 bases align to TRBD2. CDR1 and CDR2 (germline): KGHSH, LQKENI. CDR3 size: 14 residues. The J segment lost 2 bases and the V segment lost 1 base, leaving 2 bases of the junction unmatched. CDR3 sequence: CASSPRGLAYEQYF. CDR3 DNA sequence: TGTGCCAGCTCACCACGCGGACTAGCCTACGAGCAGTACTTC. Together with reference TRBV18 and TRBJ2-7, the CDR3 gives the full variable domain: NAGVMQNPRHLVRRRGQEARLRCSPMKGHSHVYWYRQLPEEGLKFMVYLQKENIIDESGMPKERFSAEFPKEGPSILRIQQVVRGDSAAYFCASSPRGLAYEQYFGPGTRLTVT.

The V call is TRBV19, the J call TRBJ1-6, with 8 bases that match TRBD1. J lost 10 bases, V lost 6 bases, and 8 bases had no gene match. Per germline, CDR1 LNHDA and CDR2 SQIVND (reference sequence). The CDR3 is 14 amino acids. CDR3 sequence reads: CASSPDRESSPLHF. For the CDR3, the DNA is TGTGCCAGTAGCCCGGACAGGGAGTCATCACCCCTCCACTTT.

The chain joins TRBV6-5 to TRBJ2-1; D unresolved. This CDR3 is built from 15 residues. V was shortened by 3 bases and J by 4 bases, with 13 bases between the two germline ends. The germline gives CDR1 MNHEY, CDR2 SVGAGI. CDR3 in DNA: TGTGCCAGCAGTTATGAGGCGGCCCTATACAATGAGCAGTTCTTC. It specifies CASSYEAALYNEQFF.

Written as DNA, the CDR3 is TGTGCCAGCAGCCAAGAGGGGGTTCTGGGGAGGAAAAACATTCAGTACTTC. Protein: CASSQEGVLGRKNIQYF. V and J are TRBV14 and TRBJ2-4; maybe TRBD2 (6 bases). Trimming pared 0 bases from V and 4 bases from J, leaving 16 bases between. The germline V gene has CDR1 SGHDN and CDR2 FVKESK. The CDR3 totals 17 residues.

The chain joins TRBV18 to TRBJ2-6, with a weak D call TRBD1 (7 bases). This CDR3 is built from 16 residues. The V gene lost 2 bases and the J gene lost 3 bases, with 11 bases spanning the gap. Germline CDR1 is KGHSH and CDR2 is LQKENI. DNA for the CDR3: TGTGCCAGCTCACCAACCAGGGGGGTTGGGGCCAACGTCCTGACTTTC. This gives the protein CASSPTRGVGANVLTF.

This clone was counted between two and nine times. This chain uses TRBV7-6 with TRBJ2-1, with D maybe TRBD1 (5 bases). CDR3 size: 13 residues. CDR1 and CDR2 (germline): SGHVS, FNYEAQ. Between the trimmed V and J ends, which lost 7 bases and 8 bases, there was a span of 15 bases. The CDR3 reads CASTSRSQDEQFF. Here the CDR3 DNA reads TGTGCCAGCACCTCCAGGTCACAGGATGAGCAGTTCTTC. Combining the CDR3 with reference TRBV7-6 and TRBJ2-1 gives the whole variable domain GAGVSQSPRYKVTKRGQDVALRCDPISGHVSLYWYRQALGQGPEFLTYFNYEAQQDKSGLPNDRFSAERPEGSISTLTIQRTEQRDSAMYRCASTSRSQDEQFFGPGTRLTVL.

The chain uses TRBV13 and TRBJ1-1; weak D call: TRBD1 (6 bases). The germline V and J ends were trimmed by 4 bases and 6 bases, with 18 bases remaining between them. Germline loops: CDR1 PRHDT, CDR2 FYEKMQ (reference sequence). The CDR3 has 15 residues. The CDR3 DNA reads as TGTGCCAGCAGCTCCCTAATTACAGGGTTCTCTGAAGCTTTCTTT. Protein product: CASSSLITGFSEAFF.

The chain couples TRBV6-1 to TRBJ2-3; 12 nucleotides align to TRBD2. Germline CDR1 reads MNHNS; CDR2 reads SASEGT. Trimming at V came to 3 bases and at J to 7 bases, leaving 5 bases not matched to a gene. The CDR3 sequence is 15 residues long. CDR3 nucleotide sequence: TGTGCCAGCAGTGATCCTAGCGGGGGGGCACATACGCAGTATTTT. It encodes CASSDPSGGAHTQYF.

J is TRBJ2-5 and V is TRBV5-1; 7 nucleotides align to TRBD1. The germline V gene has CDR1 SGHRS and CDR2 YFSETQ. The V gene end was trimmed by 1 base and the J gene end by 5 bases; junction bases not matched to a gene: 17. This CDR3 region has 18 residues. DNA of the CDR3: TGCGCCAGCAGCTTGAGTTGGGGCGACGAAGGGGGCTTGGAGACCCAGTACTTC. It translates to CASSLSWGDEGGLETQYF. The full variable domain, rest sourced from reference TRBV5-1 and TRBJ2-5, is KAGVTQTPRYLIKTRGQQVTLSCSPISGHRSVSWYQQTPGQGLQFLFEYFSETQRNKGNFPGRFSGRQFSNSRSEMNVSTLELGDSALYLCASSLSWGDEGGLETQYFGPGTRLLVL.

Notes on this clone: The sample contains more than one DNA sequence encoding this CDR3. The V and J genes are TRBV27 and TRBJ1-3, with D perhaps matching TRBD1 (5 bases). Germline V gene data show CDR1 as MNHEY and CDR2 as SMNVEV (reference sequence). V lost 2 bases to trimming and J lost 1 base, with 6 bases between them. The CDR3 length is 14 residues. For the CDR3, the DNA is TGTGCCAGCAGTTTAGGGGGGTCTGGAAACACCATATATTTT. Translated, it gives CASSLGGSGNTIYF.